This passage covers 18 T cell receptor beta chains from one sample sequenced in a study of graft-versus-host responses after intestinal transplantation. Their target antigens are unknown. Only in-frame clones appear in the TCRdb table, and some are missing; sequencing was by immunoSEQ multiplex PCR. The sample includes approximately 130,000 clones, approximately 92% seen only once; the top ten take 0.16%. Here the sequenced sample was unstimulated CD4+ T cells sorted from spleen or lymph node cells, taken before intestinal transplant. These receptor sequences come from a human donor who received an intestinal transplant.

The chain couples TRBV30 to TRBJ2-7; TRBD2 matches 7 bases. The CDR3 spans 15 residues. Per germline, CDR1 GTSNPN and CDR2 SVGIG (reference sequence). After removal of 4 bases from V and 1 base from J, the junction contained 10 bases not matched to a gene. The CDR3 protein is CAWTDKGRGSYEQYF. The CDR3 region has the DNA TGTGCCTGGACCGACAAGGGGAGGGGATCCTACGAGCAGTACTTC.

Only one count was recorded for this clone. The chain is built from TRBV5-1 and TRBJ2-1; D gene unclear. Per the germline V gene, CDR1 is SGHRS and CDR2 is YFSETQ. V lost 4 bases and J 0 bases, leaving 17 bases between the germline ends. The CDR3 has 17 residues. The CDR3 DNA sequence: TGCGCCAGCAGCCCAGGTCTTAGCCAAAACTCCTACAATGAGCAGTTCTTC. Its translation: CASSPGLSQNSYNEQFF.

This clone was detected only once. The rearrangement links TRBV18 to TRBJ1-3, with TRBD1 matching over 8 bases. This CDR3 is built from 14 residues. CDR1 is KGHSH, CDR2 LQKENI, per germline. With 3 bases clipped from V and 8 bases from J, the junction kept 6 bases outside the gene matches. The CDR3 region is CASSPGTTGDTIYF. Written as DNA, the CDR3 is TGTGCCAGCTCACCGGGAACGACAGGGGACACCATATATTTT.

This sequence joins TRBV4-1 and TRBJ2-7, with D unclear. V was pared by 0 bases and J by 4 bases, with 7 bases between. Germline values: CDR1 MGHRA, CDR2 YSYEKL. The CDR3 contains 13 residues. CDR3 bases: TGCGCCAGCAGCCAAGATGCTCGATACGAGCAGTACTTC. This sequence encodes CASSQDARYEQYF.

The chain has TRBV10-3 and TRBJ1-2; no clear D gene. The V gene's germline CDR1 is ENHRY and CDR2 SYGVKD. The V end was cut by 9 bases, the J end by 7 bases, with 9 bases between. This CDR3 region has 10 residues. CDR3 DNA: TGTGCCATTTGGAGTGGTGGCTACACCTTC. Translating gives CAIWSGGYTF.

The CDR3 bases are TGCGCCAGCAGCTTGGAGGGATCAGGAGATACGCAGTATTTT. Residues: CASSLEGSGDTQYF. The V and J genes are TRBV5-1 and TRBJ2-3; D unclear. CDR1 is SGHRS and CDR2 is YFSETQ in the germline V gene. Trimming shortened V by 0 bases and J by 5 bases, and 10 bases separated the two germline ends. This CDR3 is 14 amino acids long.

V gene TRBV5-6 combines with J gene TRBJ1-2; D might be TRBD1 (6 bases). The V end was cut by 0 bases, the J end by 0 bases, with 6 bases between. CDR3 length equals 14 residues. Germline V lookup: CDR1 SGHDT, CDR2 YYEEEE. The CDR3 DNA sequence: TGTGCCAGCAGCTTGGGGACAGCTAACTATGGCTACACCTTC. As protein: CASSLGTANYGYTF.

This chain uses TRBV5-1 with TRBJ1-2; D gene ambiguous. The germline V and J ends were trimmed by 2 bases and 9 bases, with 11 bases remaining between them. The CDR3 extends over 12 amino acids. The germline gives CDR1 SGHRS, CDR2 YFSETQ. CDR3 DNA: TGCGCCAGCAGCTTAAGCGGGGAACGCTACACCTTC. Translating it yields CASSLSGERYTF.

The chain links TRBV5-8 to TRBJ1-2; D may be TRBD1 (6 bases). The CDR3 loop spans 14 amino acids. From germline, CDR1 is SGHTS and CDR2 YDEGEE. Trimming took off 2 bases at V and 4 bases at J, with 12 bases between the two ends. Written as DNA, the CDR3 is TGTGCCAGCAGCTTTACAGGGACTGCCTATGGCTACACCTTC. Encoded protein: CASSFTGTAYGYTF.

The rearrangement uses TRBV5-4 and TRBJ2-7; 8 bases map to TRBD1. CDR1 SGHNT and CDR2 YYREEE come from the germline V gene (reference sequence). After removal of 8 bases from V and 2 bases from J, the junction contained 3 bases not matched to a gene. The CDR3 extends over 12 amino acids. CDR3 DNA sequence: TGTGCCAGGACAGGGGACCCCTACGAGCAGTACTTC. It yields the protein CARTGDPYEQYF.

This rearrangement joins TRBV29-1 to TRBJ1-2; D gene uncertain. Trimming stripped 2 bases from V and 0 bases from J, with 19 bases between. CDR1 is SQVTM, CDR2 ANQGSEA, per germline. This CDR3 contains 17 residues. The CDR3: CSVEPARPPATNYGYTF. The CDR3 DNA is TGCAGCGTTGAACCGGCTAGGCCTCCCGCTACTAACTATGGCTACACCTTC.

With regard to this clone: The same CDR3 can be traced to other DNA sequences in this sample. The chain uses TRBV4-1 and TRBJ2-3; 8 bases align to TRBD2. CDR3 size: 13 residues. Looked up from germline, CDR1 is MGHRA and CDR2 is YSYEKL. The trim removed 1 base at V and 6 bases at J, leaving 0 bases unmatched. The CDR3 here is CASSQGGRDTQYF. In DNA, the CDR3 is TGCGCCAGCAGCCAAGGCGGGAGGGATACGCAGTATTTT.

The chain combines TRBV6-5 with TRBJ2-7; the D gene is possibly TRBD2 (5 bases). Germline CDR1 and CDR2: MNHEY and SVGAGI. This CDR3 is 13 amino acids long. V was trimmed by 2 bases and J by 5 bases, leaving 10 bases between them. CDR3 residues: CASSYGLLNEQYF. The CDR3 DNA sequence: TGTGCCAGCAGTTACGGACTGTTGAACGAGCAGTACTTC.

This chain connects TRBV5-1 to TRBJ1-4; no firm D call. V lost 0 bases to trimming and J lost 8 bases, with 11 bases between them. This CDR3 is 14 amino acids long. From germline, CDR1 is SGHRS and CDR2 YFSETQ. In DNA, the CDR3 is TGCGCCAGCAGCTTGGGGACGTCGGGCGAAAAACTGTTTTTT. Translated, it gives CASSLGTSGEKLFF.

The CDR3 nucleotides are TGTGCCAGCACACCTAGACAGGGGTATGAAAAACTGTTTTTT. This codes for CASTPRQGYEKLFF. The V call is TRBV2, the J call TRBJ1-4, with TRBD1 matching 8 bases. The trim removed 7 bases at V and 6 bases at J, leaving 7 bases unmatched. The V gene's germline CDR1 is SNHLY and CDR2 FYNNEI. The CDR3 loop spans 14 amino acids.

The chain recombines TRBV5-1 with TRBJ2-1; D is unresolved. The CDR3 spans 15 residues. Germline CDR1 SGHRS, CDR2 YFSETQ. V lost 0 bases and J 0 bases, leaving 7 bases between the germline ends. The CDR3 loop reads CASSLDGSSYNEQFF. The CDR3, as DNA: TGCGCCAGCAGCTTGGACGGTAGCTCCTACAATGAGCAGTTCTTC.

This sequence joins TRBV7-8 and TRBJ2-3, with D possibly called TRBD1 or TRBD2 (5 bases each). CDR1 is SGHVS, CDR2 FQNEAQ, per germline. Trimming pared 5 bases from V and 4 bases from J, leaving 16 bases between. This CDR3 comprises 15 residues. The CDR3 nucleotides read TGTGCCAGCAGCCAGGGACGCCTCCTCGCAGATACGCAGTATTTT. This sequence encodes CASSQGRLLADTQYF.

The chain uses TRBV9 and TRBJ2-5; 7 bases are a match to TRBD2. V lost 0 bases, J lost 1 base, and 3 bases stayed unmatched. The V gene's germline CDR1 is SGDLS and CDR2 YYNGEE. The CDR3 runs to 15 residues. The CDR3 DNA reads as TGTGCCAGCAGCGTAGGGACGGGGGGCCAAGAGACCCAGTACTTC. Encoded protein: CASSVGTGGQETQYF. The whole variable domain, filled in from reference TRBV9 and TRBJ2-5, reads DSGVTQTPKHLITATGQRVTLRCSPRSGDLSVYWYQQSLDQGLQFLIQYYNGEERAKGNILERFSAQQFPDLHSELNLSSLELGDSALYFCASSVGTGGQETQYFGPGTRLLVL.